This T cell receptor beta chain is from a study of vaccination effects on CD4 cells after COVID-19. The study's findings and limits: At late timepoints after vaccination, vaccine- and infection-induced clones shrank markedly.

Profiling relied on immunoSEQ multiplex PCR, and the TCRdb table lists in-frame clones only, not all of them. The repertoire holds 57,000 or so clones, with more than 70% as singletons. J lost 2 bases, V lost 6 bases, and 5 bases had no gene match. This CDR3 region has 14 residues. Germline V gene sequence: CDR1 MNHNY, CDR2 SVGAGI (reference sequence). A word on this clone: Its antigen is as yet unknown.

The ViraFEST assay expanded antigen-specific CD4+ T cells with viral peptide pools before sequencing. Following a roughly ten-day culture, CD4+ T cells were purified. Participants were vaccinated with two doses of either the BNT162b2 or mRNA-1273 vaccine. Culturing of around 2 million PBMC per well took place with approximately 10 IU/ml IL-2 and 10 ug/ml peptides. Days 3 and 7 were when half the medium was replaced with IL-2 medium. This sequence joins TRBV6-6 and TRBJ2-3; 7 bases map to TRBD2. Specimen: CD4+ T cells from PBMCs cultured with HCoV-229E spike peptides, collected after COVID-19 vaccination. The source of this sequence is a human donor who received a COVID-19 vaccine. CDR3 coding DNA: TGTGCCAGCAGGGATCTAGCGGCCACAGATACGCAGTATTTT. Encoded protein: CASRDLAATDTQYF.